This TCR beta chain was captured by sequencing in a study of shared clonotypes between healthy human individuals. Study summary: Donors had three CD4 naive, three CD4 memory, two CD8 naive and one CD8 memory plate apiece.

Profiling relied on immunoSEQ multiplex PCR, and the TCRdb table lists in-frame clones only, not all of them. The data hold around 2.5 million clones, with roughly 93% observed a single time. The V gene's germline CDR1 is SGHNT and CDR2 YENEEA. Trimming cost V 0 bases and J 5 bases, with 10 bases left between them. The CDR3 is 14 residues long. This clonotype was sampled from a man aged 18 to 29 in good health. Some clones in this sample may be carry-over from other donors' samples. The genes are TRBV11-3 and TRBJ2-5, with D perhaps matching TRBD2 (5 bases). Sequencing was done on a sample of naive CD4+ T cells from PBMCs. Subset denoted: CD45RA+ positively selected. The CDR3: CASSLDGERETQYF. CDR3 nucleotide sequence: TGTGCCAGCAGCTTAGACGGGGAGCGGGAGACCCAGTACTTC. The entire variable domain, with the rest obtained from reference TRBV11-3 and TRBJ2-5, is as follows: EAGVVQSPRYKIIEKKQPVAFWCNPISGHNTLYWYLQNLGQGPELLIRYENEEAVDDSQLPKDRFSAERLKGVDSTLKIQPAELGDSAVYLCASSLDGERETQYFGPGTRLLVL.